The rows below give T cell receptor beta chains drawn from one sample of a study of regulatory T cells in long-lasting Graves disease. TCRdb redid the calling of the multiplex PCR reads with MiXCR, one entry per CDR3 protein. The table lists 550,000 to 650,000 distinct CDR3 sequences, about 16% of them singletons. The data also belong to a second study, concerning T cells in Graves' hyperthyroidism and ophthalmopathy.

Sequenced here: peripheral blood mononuclear cells (PBMCs), sampled at new diagnosis, from a patient treated with antithyroid drugs. Receptors were obtained from a man younger than 35 with Graves disease. Each CDR3 is given with its conserved first and last residue. Each record gives: V gene, clone size, D gene, J gene, CDR3 DNA, CDR3 protein. D genes are given only for firm matches. Some rows mark clone size as missing; the rest say once, few, many or name a class of expanded clone.

>TRBV6-2/TRBV6-3|many|NA|TRBJ2-1
TGTGCCAGCACCTACCCGTCGGACGGAAACAATGAGCAGTTCTTC
CASTYPSDGNNEQFF
>TRBV5-1|once|TRBD2|TRBJ2-7
TGCGCCAGCAGCTTGGCTAGCGGTCTCTACGAGCAGTACTTC
CASSLASGLYEQYF
>TRBV27|many|TRBD1|TRBJ2-1
TGTGCCAGCAGCTTGTCCCGGGACAGGGTTGGCGGCAGTGAGCAGTTCTTC
CASSLSRDRVGGSEQFF
>TRBV20-1|many|NA|TRBJ2-7
TGCAGTGCTTACAAGGCGGGGACACACGAGCAGTACTTC
CSAYKAGTHEQYF
>TRBV30|NA|NA|TRBJ1-2
TGTGCCTGGAGTGATGGACGGGGGGCCGATGGCTACACCTTC
CAWSDGRGADGYTF
>TRBV10-3|many|TRBD2|TRBJ2-1
TGTGCCATCAAGGGTCGAAGCGGGACTATGAATGAGCAGTTCTTC
CAIKGRSGTMNEQFF
>TRBV4-2|NA|TRBD2|TRBJ2-2
TGTGCCAGCAGCCACACTAGCGGGAGGGATCCCGGGGAGCTGTTTTTT
CASSHTSGRDPGELFF
>TRBV3-1|many|NA|TRBJ2-7
TGTGCCAGGTCGTCCGACGAGCAGTACTTC
CARSSDEQYF
>TRBV28|many|TRBD1|TRBJ1-1
TGTGCCAGCCGACTCCAGGGGGCCACTGAAGCTTTCTTT
CASRLQGATEAFF
>TRBV29-1|NA|NA|TRBJ2-2
TGCAGCGCGGGCTACAACTACCTTTCGGGCACCGGGGAGCTGTTTTTT
CSAGYNYLSGTGELFF
>TRBV6-1|few|NA|TRBJ2-3
TGTGCTATCTGGGGCACAGATACGCAGTATTTT
CAIWGTDTQYF
>TRBV20-1|few|TRBD2|TRBJ2-7
TGCAGTGCTTTGCAGACTAGCGGGAGCCTCTACTCCTACGAGCAGTACTTC
CSALQTSGSLYSYEQYF
>TRBV24-1|many|NA|TRBJ2-2
TGTGCCACCAGTGATTCAGGCCAGGGGGGGACCGGGGAGCTGTTTTTT
CATSDSGQGGTGELFF
>TRBV28|many|TRBD1|TRBJ2-2
TGTGCCAGCAGTTTACAGGGGGCCTCGACCACCGGGGAGCTGTTTTTT
CASSLQGASTTGELFF
>TRBV24-1|few|NA|TRBJ2-5
TGTGCCACCAGTGATTTGGACAGCCAAGAGACCCAGTACTTC
CATSDLDSQETQYF
>TRBV2|many|NA|TRBJ1-2
TGTGCCAGCAGTCCTTCAGGGAGGGATGGCTACACCTTC
CASSPSGRDGYTF
>TRBV7-9|NA|TRBD2|TRBJ2-1
TGTGCCGGGGGGGTAGCGGGAGAAGTTGAGCAGTTCTTC
CAGGVAGEVEQFF
>TRBV5-1|many|NA|TRBJ2-7
TGTGCCAGCAGCTTAGGAGGGGAAGGCTACGAGCAGTACTTC
CASSLGGEGYEQYF
>TRBV6-1|NA|TRBD1|TRBJ2-3
TGTGCCAGCAGTCCCACAGGGGCGCATGGAGATACGCAGTATTTT
CASSPTGAHGDTQYF
>TRBV10-3|NA|NA|TRBJ2-4
TGTGCCATCAGTGAATCCGGGGCGGGAAGTCAGTACTTC
CAISESGAGSQYF
>TRBV20-1|many|NA|TRBJ2-1
TGCAGTGCTAGGGACTACCGCTTCTACAATGAGCAGTTCTTC
CSARDYRFYNEQFF
>TRBV6-2/TRBV6-3|many|NA|TRBJ2-3
TGTGCCAGCAGTTACATGCCCGGTACCACAGATACGCAGTATTTT
CASSYMPGTTDTQYF
>TRBV27|medium-sized|TRBD1|TRBJ2-1
TGTGCCAGCAGTTTAGACAGGGACCCCTACAATGAGCAGTTCTTC
CASSLDRDPYNEQFF
>TRBV20-1|NA|TRBD1|TRBJ1-2
TGCAGTGCTGGACAGGGGGCCAATGGCTACACCTTC
CSAGQGANGYTF
>TRBV11-3|many|NA|TRBJ2-3
TGTGCCAGCAGCTTGGGACCAGCCACAGATACGCAGTATTTT
CASSLGPATDTQYF
>TRBV11-2|many|NA|TRBJ1-5
TGTGCCAGCAGCGGAGGGGTGAGCAATCAGCCCCAGCATTTT
CASSGGVSNQPQHF
>TRBV6-5|many|TRBD1|TRBJ2-7
TGTGCCAGCAGTTACCCAGGGGGCTGGGGCTCCTACGAGCAGTACTTC
CASSYPGGWGSYEQYF
>TRBV6-1|many|NA|TRBJ1-2
TGTGCCAGCAGGACGGCGTCGGTGGACGGCTACACCTTC
CASRTASVDGYTF
>TRBV19|NA|TRBD1|TRBJ2-1
TGTGCCAGTAGTATAGTGGGGGACAGTTACAATGAGCAGTTCTTC
CASSIVGDSYNEQFF